This entry describes one T cell receptor (beta chain). Its antigen remains undetermined. Per-base quality was not reported, and no clone a single base away is much larger than it. According to the germline V gene, CDR1 reads SGHVS and CDR2 reads FQNEAQ. The CDR3 runs 16 residues from the cysteine to the phenylalanine. Just CDR3 DNA is preserved here, 48 bases in frame from base 1. The cohort was made up of roughly 670 healthy bone marrow donors. Cohort members were all nominally healthy when sampled, although unrecorded immune exposures were likely present. The donor tested CMV seronegative, placing the donor among the approximately 360 seronegative members of the cohort. Every donor gave a peripheral blood sample, and the peripheral blood mononuclear cells from that sample were used for TCR beta sequencing. The Qiagen DNeasy Blood Extraction Kit was used to extract genomic DNA from the blood cell samples.

This entry is derived from a study of cytomegalovirus exposure and HLA in healthy donors (dated by TCRdb to 2017 to 2019). About the full investigation: An earlier analysis of about 530 of the donors reported 276 Gb of sequence data and 90 million to 120 million unique TCR beta sequences obtained from about 170 million T cells. Donor age, sex, ethnicity and CMV serostatus were compiled alongside the repertoire data. The later analysis used no new phenotypic data to find candidate immune exposures, relying instead on TCR beta sequences and their occurrence across donors. Class I and class II HLA loci were covered by the typing at four-digit resolution. Every discovery cohort repertoire had been produced on one sequencing platform. Of the roughly 400 genotyped donors, 81% fell in the genetic ancestry cluster associated with self-reported Caucasian donors. An earlier analysis of some 600 of the donors applied high-throughput TCR beta sequencing to assess whether each TCR beta V gene segment acted as functional or pseudogenic. A later analysis re-analyzed previously published TCR beta repertoires from 550 to 700 donors and added high-resolution HLA genotyping to study TCR occurrence patterns. The study used immunosequencing to profile the T cell repertoires of several hundred subjects and linked those repertoires to cytomegalovirus serostatus. Among almost 400 genotyped donors of the cohort, an average of around 240,000 unique TCR beta nucleotide sequences were sequenced per donor, around 18% of them non-productive. The study aimed to test whether cataloging public T cell receptors could reveal signatures of past pathogen exposure. A handful of DR-DQ haplotypes were handled as single units for association and clustering because linkage in the cohort was strong. An early release that covered about 600 HLA-typed donors contained about 290 gigabases of sequencing data and approximately 85 million unique TCR sequences. A later genetic analysis took genome-wide SNP genotypes for about three fifths of the roughly 670 donors and used that subset as a discovery cohort. The study combined high-throughput TCR immunosequencing, statistical association of individual TCRs with disease status, and machine learning to predict cytomegalovirus infection status. A separate validation cohort of over a hundred different subjects was used in addition to the roughly 640-subject first cohort. The number of donors typed differed by locus, with roughly 629-640 for A, B, C, DRB1 and DQB1, 522 for DQA1, 606 for DPA1, and some 440 for DPB1. The investigation overall reported the following: Because counts were too low, 15 or so rarely observed V segments, including chromosome 9 orphons, were excluded from the earlier analysis of 587 of the donors. Across donors, most TCR sequences were observed very rarely, whereas some public TCRs were present in many individuals. An association between a missense DCLRE1C variant and V-gene and J-gene trimming of TCR beta chains was found in a later genetic analysis and replicated in an independent cohort. In vitro tests confirmed that a few of the cytomegalovirus-associated TCR beta chains recognize cytomegalovirus antigens. At a false discovery rate of 0.05, a later analysis linked under 20,000 TCR beta sequences to specific HLA alleles. Immune exposure information for the cohort was limited to CMV serostatus. Sequencing depth was assumed to be roughly uniform across donors in the presence/absence analyses, though that assumption may not hold. A further reported finding was that TCR beta sequences accurately predicted the HLA-A and HLA-B alleles for most subjects in the first cohort. Linkage disequilibrium might explain the correlated functional status among segregating V segments, but an unknown experimental factor could not be excluded. Compared with equally common non-associated chains, HLA-associated TCR beta chains in a later analysis were more clonally expanded and had lower generation probabilities. Some IMGT-functional V segments, including TRBV6-2 and TRBV6-3, could not be distinguished by the 87-base-pair reads and were therefore excluded. An earlier analysis of approximately 590 of the donors showed that most TCR beta V segments appeared in productive rearrangements either about 87% or about 30% of the time, which broadly matched IMGT annotations. According to a later analysis, most CMV-associated TCR beta chains appeared to be HLA-restricted, and the HLA associations seemed to be driven largely by CMV exposure. In this cohort, only TCR beta chains were sequenced, and detectable features were limited by the absence of alpha or paired-chain data. In a later analysis, TCR association rates were found to vary across HLA loci, with the most associated TCRs seen for DRB1 alleles and the fewest for HLA-C alleles. Because HLA typing was unavailable for some donors at each locus, only the typed subset was used in association tests. According to a later genetic analysis, donors in an Asian-associated ancestry cluster had fewer N-insertions in productive TCRs than the approximately 710-donor mean. In both the original and validation cohorts, the classifier was reported to diagnose cytomegalovirus status with high specificity and sensitivity. A cluster of highly shared sequence variants was judged likely to represent a technical artifact of the sequencing pipeline. The authors suggested that the approach could potentially be extended to other disease states and immunological phenotypes. The study gave a list of 150 to 200 TCR beta chains associated with cytomegalovirus. A later analysis reported that several top co-occurrence clusters appeared linked to parvovirus B19, influenza, CMV and Epstein-Barr virus. Assigning TCR associations to individual alleles was difficult when HLA alleles, especially DR and DQ, strongly co-occurred.

The library was produced with the immunoSEQ multiplex PCR assay. A mixture of 60 forward primers for TCR Vbeta segments and 13 reverse primers for TCR Jbeta segments was used in the multiplex PCR. Amplification of the CDR3 region of rearranged TCR beta genes was performed with a multiplex PCR assay on genomic DNA. The amplified TCR beta libraries were sequenced on the Illumina HiSeq System as 87-base-pair reads. The authors' analysis ran thus. In a later analysis, 80 million or so unique TCR beta chains were counted across the 650 to 700 repertoires, and roughly 11 million of these chains were shared by at least two donors. Raw reads were error-corrected and collapsed into unique sequences by a nearest-neighbor algorithm in which closely related sequences were merged to remove PCR and sequencing errors. Alignment of CDR3 sequences to IMGT reference sequences was used to assign V, D and J gene segments. For a sequence to be retained, at least a six-nucleotide match to both a V gene segment and a J gene segment was required. Rearrangements were classified as productive when the CDR3 lacked stop codons and remained in frame with V and J, and all other rearrangements were classified as non-productive. Following IMGT convention, CDR3 was defined as the stretch from the second conserved V-encoded cysteine up to the conserved J-encoded phenylalanine. Sequences without an unambiguous match to a single V gene segment were excluded from the earlier analysis of almost 600 of the donors. An earlier analysis of roughly 590 of the donors called V segments functional above 56.7% productive rearrangements and segregating when the between-donor standard deviation exceeded 5%. A statistical classification framework was built for diagnosing cytomegalovirus status from the catalog of TCR beta chain sequences. V and J gene assignment, in a later analysis, came from comparing TCR nucleotide sequences with IMGT/GENE-DB human TR gene sequences. Using the TCRdist pipeline, a later analysis assigned CDR3 sequences along with most-parsimonious VDJ recombination scenarios. A later analysis defined each TCR beta chain by its CDR3 amino acid sequence plus V-gene family, and excluded reads lacking a unique V-gene family. As a way to deal with suspected cross-contamination and a sequencing artifact, a later analysis dropped 450 to 700 nucleotide sequences that were highly shared and had low generation probability. In a later analysis, a clonal expansion index was calculated for each public chain from normalized within-repertoire ranks of inferred template counts. A later analysis computed generation probabilities with a VDJ recombination model fitted to out-of-frame rearrangements, and checked the results against IGoR. In a later analysis, TCR-TCR, TCR-HLA and TCR-CMV co-occurrence was scored with hypergeometric tests, and a repertoire-size bias correction was applied to TCR pairs. A later analysis estimated false discovery rates by permuting HLA or CMV assignments 20 times. In a later analysis, co-occurring TCRs were grouped using DBSCAN, with TCRdist sequence similarity added in when clustering inside HLA-allele-positive subsets. Co-occurrence clustering excluded repertoires with fewer than 30,000 or more than 120,000 public chains, plus five with anomalous nucleotide sharing. TCRdb's version of the immuneACCESS table is confined to in-frame rearrangements and falls short of the full clone set. An unresolved V gene accounts for under half of the shortfall where checked; the remainder is of unknown origin. D and trimming were read from the DNA, whereas the V and J calls and clone size are those reported in that table. For this sample the table gives some 80,000 clones, of which 78% were detected only once. The leading ten clones occupy approximately 1.6% of the sample.

Sequenced material: PBMCs. The rearrangement joined TRBV7-8 to TRBJ2-5; tentative D gene TRBD1, with 5 bases matching. The last part of the DNA fits TRBJ2-7 better; the J call may be wrong. The source is a man between 35 and 55 years old in good health and CMV-seronegative. The CDR3 is CASSFPLQAGGYEQYF. The DNA sequence is as follows: TGTGCCAGCAGCTTTCCCTTACAGGCAGGCGGCTACGAGCAGTACTTC.